These T cell receptor beta chains were read from a single sample in a study of vaccination and CD4 T cells after COVID-19. One entry per CDR3 protein results from TCRdb running MiXCR on the PCR reads. Of roughly 15,000 distinct CDR3 sequences in the sample, 45% to 60% were seen once. These receptors' antigens are unknown. The sample in question was CD4+ T cells from blood, cultured in vitro, obtained about 7 months after SARS-CoV-2 vaccination. The source of these receptors is a human donor who had recovered from COVID-19. Each CDR3 is given with its conserved first and last residue. The order of the fields is J gene, D gene, clone size, V gene, CDR3 protein, CDR3 DNA. A D gene is named only where the DNA matches it firmly. Clone size is given for some rows only: seen once, a few or many times, or a class if the clone is expanded.

>TRBJ1-3|.|.|TRBV7-2
CASSFNGGDGPYF
TGTGCCAGCAGCTTTAATGGGGGCGACGGCCCCTATTTT
>TRBJ2-5|TRBD2|.|TRBV20-1
CSARNPTSGRDETQYF
TGCAGTGCTCGGAACCCAACTAGCGGGAGGGATGAGACCCAGTACTTC
>TRBJ1-2|.|.|TRBV20-1
CSAATGTLNYGYTF
TGCAGTGCAGCTACAGGGACCCTTAACTATGGCTACACCTTC
>TRBJ2-3|.|few|TRBV7-9
CASSLEGSSGDTQYF
TGTGCCAGCAGCTTAGAAGGGAGTTCGGGGGATACGCAGTATTTT
>TRBJ2-7|.|.|TRBV7-9
CASGTLGTPPYEQYF
TGTGCCAGCGGCACCCTCGGGACGCCTCCCTACGAGCAGTACTTC
>TRBJ2-5|.|.|TRBV18
CASSPVGSKETQYF
TGTGCCAGCTCACCAGTGGGGTCTAAAGAGACCCAGTACTTC
>TRBJ1-6|.|.|TRBV24-1
CATSGQADNSPLHF
TGTGCCACCAGTGGACAGGCTGATAATTCACCCCTCCACTTT
>TRBJ2-5|TRBD2|few|TRBV4-2
CASSQAQSGGETQYF
TGTGCCAGCAGCCAAGCCCAAAGCGGGGGGGAGACCCAGTACTTC
>TRBJ2-2|.|.|TRBV7-3
CASSLTSAGELFF
TGTGCCAGCAGCTTAACTAGCGCCGGGGAGCTGTTTTTT
>TRBJ2-7|TRBD2|many|TRBV6-5
CASSSAGVGEQYF
TGTGCCAGCAGTTCAGCGGGGGTAGGCGAGCAGTACTTC
>TRBJ1-1|TRBD1|.|TRBV20-1
CSAMDRGNTEAFF
TGCAGTGCGATGGACAGGGGGAACACTGAAGCTTTCTTT
>TRBJ1-5|TRBD1|few|TRBV6-8
CASSGQAPRPQHF
TGTGCCAGCAGTGGACAGGCCCCCCGGCCCCAGCATTTT
>TRBJ2-5|.|.|TRBV20-1
CSARDLHHETQYF
TGCAGTGCTAGAGATCTCCATCACGAGACCCAGTACTTC
>TRBJ2-7|.|.|TRBV18
CASYDNYEQYF
TGTGCCAGCTACGACAACTACGAGCAGTACTTC
>TRBJ2-5|TRBD2|.|TRBV7-3
CASSPGVRGEETQYF
TGTGCCAGCAGCCCGGGGGTGCGGGGGGAAGAGACCCAGTACTTC
>TRBJ1-2|TRBD1|few|TRBV6-1
CASSGDRANGYTF
TGTGCCAGCAGTGGGGACAGGGCCAATGGCTACACCTTC
>TRBJ1-2|.|few|TRBV2
CASSEWTDGYTF
TGTGCCAGCAGTGAGTGGACGGATGGCTACACCTTC
>TRBJ2-7|.|.|TRBV7-9
CASSLRQPYEQYF
TGTGCCAGCAGCTTACGGCAGCCTTACGAGCAGTACTTC
>TRBJ2-1|.|few|TRBV11-3
CASSPHHNEQFF
TGTGCCAGCAGCCCCCACCACAATGAGCAGTTCTTC
>TRBJ2-1|.|.|TRBV7-2
CASSLGRHNEQFF
TGTGCCAGCAGCTTAGGCAGGCACAATGAGCAGTTCTTC
>TRBJ2-2|TRBD1|.|TRBV10-3
CAISDRTGWSTGELFF
TGTGCCATCAGTGATAGGACAGGGTGGAGCACCGGGGAGCTGTTTTTT
>TRBJ2-5|TRBD2|.|TRBV5-6
CASSLGLAVQETQYF
TGTGCCAGCAGCTTGGGACTAGCGGTTCAAGAGACCCAGTACTTC
>TRBJ2-5|.|.|TRBV20-1
CSARGSGVTQYF
TGCAGTGCTAGAGGCTCCGGGGTGACCCAGTACTTC
>TRBJ2-7|.|.|TRBV5-4
CASSLGVVTSYEQYF
TGTGCCAGCAGCTTGGGTGTCGTCACCTCCTACGAGCAGTACTTC
>TRBJ2-1|.|once|TRBV7-2
CASSSTPPGGFWFF
TGTGCCAGCAGCTCGACCCCCCCCGGGGGATTCTGGTTCTTC
>TRBJ2-2|TRBD1|.|TRBV6-1
CASRGQGANTGELFF
TGTGCCAGCAGAGGACAGGGGGCCAACACCGGGGAGCTGTTTTTT
>TRBJ1-2|.|.|TRBV6-5
CASSYSRGAVGYTF
TGTGCCAGCAGTTACTCCCGGGGGGCTGTTGGCTACACCTTC
>TRBJ1-1|TRBD1|.|TRBV7-2
CASSLRTGPMGTEAFF
TGTGCCAGCAGCTTACGGACAGGGCCCATGGGCACTGAAGCTTTCTTT